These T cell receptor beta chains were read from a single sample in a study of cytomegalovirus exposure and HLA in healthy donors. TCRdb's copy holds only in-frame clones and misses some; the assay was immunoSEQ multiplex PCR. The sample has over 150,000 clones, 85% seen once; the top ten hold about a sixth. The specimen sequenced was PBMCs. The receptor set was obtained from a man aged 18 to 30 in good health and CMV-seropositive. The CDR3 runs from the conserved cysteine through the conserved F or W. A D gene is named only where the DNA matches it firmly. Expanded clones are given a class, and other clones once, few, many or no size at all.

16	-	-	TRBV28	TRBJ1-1	CASVLGAQGFGTEAFF	TGTGCCAGCGTCTTGGGCGCACAGGGTTTCGGCACTGAAGCTTTCTTT
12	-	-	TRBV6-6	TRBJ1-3	CASSLVRNTIYF	TGTGCCAGCAGCCTTGTAAGAAACACCATATATTTT
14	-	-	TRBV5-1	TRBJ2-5	CASSFIATQETQYF	TGCGCCAGCAGCTTCATAGCGACCCAAGAGACCCAGTACTTC
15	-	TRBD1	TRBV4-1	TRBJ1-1	CASSQYRGQDTEAFF	TGCGCCAGCAGCCAATACAGGGGGCAGGACACTGAAGCTTTCTTT
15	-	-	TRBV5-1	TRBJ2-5	CASSLGTGPGETQYF	TGCGCCAGCAGCCTGGGTACAGGGCCAGGGGAGACCCAGTACTTC
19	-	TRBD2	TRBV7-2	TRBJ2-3	CASSSTSGGASFSTDTQYF	TGTGCCAGCAGCTCAACTAGCGGGGGGGCTTCATTCAGCACAGATACGCAGTATTTT
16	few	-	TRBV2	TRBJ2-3	CASSPWTPYSTDTQYF	TGTGCCAGCAGCCCTTGGACTCCCTATAGCACAGATACGCAGTATTTT
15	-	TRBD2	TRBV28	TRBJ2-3	CASLSAGREDDTQYF	TGTGCCAGCCTTTCTGCAGGGAGGGAGGACGATACGCAGTATTTT
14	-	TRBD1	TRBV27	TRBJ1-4	CASSLDRGGEKLFF	TGTGCCAGCAGTTTAGACAGGGGAGGTGAAAAACTGTTTTTT
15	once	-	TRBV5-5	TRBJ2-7	CASSLIIADYYEQYF	TGTGCCAGCAGCTTGATAATAGCGGATTACTACGAGCAGTACTTC
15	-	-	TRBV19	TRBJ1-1	CASSILGGPGTEAFF	TGTGCCAGTAGTATCCTCGGGGGTCCTGGGACTGAAGCTTTCTTT
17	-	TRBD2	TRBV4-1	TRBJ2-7	CASSLGTSGGIGYEQYF	TGCGCCAGCAGCCTCGGGACTAGCGGGGGCATCGGCTACGAGCAGTACTTC
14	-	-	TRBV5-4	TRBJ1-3	CASSPSYTGNTIYF	TGTGCCAGCAGCCCCAGTTATACTGGAAACACCATATATTTT
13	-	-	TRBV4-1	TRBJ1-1	CASSLQDDTEAFF	TGCGCCAGCAGCCTCCAGGATGACACTGAAGCTTTCTTT
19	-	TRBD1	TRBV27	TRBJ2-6	CASSLSTGSPYSGANVLTF	TGTGCCAGCAGTTTATCGACAGGGTCCCCCTATTCTGGGGCCAACGTCCTGACTTTC
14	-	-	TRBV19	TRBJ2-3	CASSIGPGPDTQYF	TGTGCCAGTAGTATTGGTCCAGGGCCAGATACGCAGTATTTT